These 29 T cell receptor beta chains came from one sample sequenced in a study of somatic mutations in cytotoxic T cells in rheumatoid arthritis. Repertoires were generated with immunoSEQ multiplex PCR, while TCRdb's copy carries only in-frame clones and drops some. The sample shows 16,000 or so clones, 65% to 80% of them seen only once. Sequencing was performed on CD8+ T cells sorted from blood. The source of these receptors is an adult with rheumatoid arthritis.

This chain uses TRBV7-9 with TRBJ2-5; 8 nucleotides agree with TRBD2. V shed 3 bases and J 2 bases; nucleotides not matched to a gene: 8. The germline gives CDR1 SEHNR, CDR2 FQNEAQ (reference sequence). There are 16 residues in the CDR3. The CDR3 DNA reads TGTGCCAGCAGCTTGTCGCGCAGCGGGGGTCAAGAGACCCAGTACTTC. Protein sequence: CASSLSRSGGQETQYF.

This sequence joins TRBV5-5 and TRBJ2-5, with D hard to call. The germline CDR1 and CDR2 sequences are SGHKS and YYEKEE (reference sequence). The CDR3 loop spans 11 amino acids. The germline V and J ends were trimmed by 3 bases and 0 bases, with 0 bases remaining between them. This CDR3 is CASSYQETQYF. The CDR3 DNA sequence: TGTGCCAGCAGCTACCAAGAGACCCAGTACTTC.

This chain connects TRBV6-1 to TRBJ1-6; D uncertain. The CDR3 loop spans 15 amino acids. Germline V lookup: CDR1 MNHNS, CDR2 SASEGT. Trimming removed 3 bases from V and 6 bases from J, with 12 bases in between. The CDR3 loop is CASSDRAALNSPLHF. The CDR3, as DNA: TGTGCCAGCAGTGATAGGGCAGCTCTTAATTCACCCCTCCACTTT.

The gene calls are TRBV10-2 and TRBJ2-1, with D perhaps TRBD2 (5 bases). CDR1 and CDR2 (germline): WSHSY, SAAADI. V lost 2 bases to trimming and J lost 4 bases, with 9 bases between them. The CDR3 covers 14 residues. For the CDR3, the DNA is TGCGCCAGCAGTGAGAGTAGCGATTACAATGAGCAGTTCTTC. This sequence encodes CASSESSDYNEQFF.

V gene TRBV5-1 combines with J gene TRBJ2-7; D is possibly TRBD1 or TRBD2 (6 bases each). This CDR3 spans 14 amino acids. Germline assignment: CDR1 SGHRS and CDR2 YFSETQ. Deletions cut 4 bases from V and 0 bases from J, with 11 bases between. Here the CDR3 reads CASSIGGHSYEQYF. The CDR3 DNA follows: TGCGCCAGCAGCATAGGGGGGCACTCCTACGAGCAGTACTTC. The full variable domain, its missing parts supplied by reference TRBV5-1 and TRBJ2-7, is KAGVTQTPRYLIKTRGQQVTLSCSPISGHRSVSWYQQTPGQGLQFLFEYFSETQRNKGNFPGRFSGRQFSNSRSEMNVSTLELGDSALYLCASSIGGHSYEQYFGPGTRLTVT.

V is TRBV7-9 and J is TRBJ1-1; D gene unclear. Trimming cost V 8 bases and J 3 bases, with 7 bases left between them. The CDR3 consists of 11 residues. Germline lookup yields CDR1 SEHNR and CDR2 FQNEAQ (reference sequence). The CDR3 here is CASEQDTEAFF. The CDR3, as DNA: TGTGCCAGCGAGCAGGACACTGAAGCTTTCTTT.

The V and J genes are TRBV30 and TRBJ2-7, with 10 nucleotides matching TRBD2. Germline V gives CDR1 GTSNPN, CDR2 SVGIG (reference sequence). This CDR3 comprises 13 residues. V was pared by 4 bases and J by 4 bases, with 4 bases of the junction left unmatched. CDR3 DNA sequence: TGTGCCTGGACCGTACTAGCGGGGTACGAGCAGTACTTC. Its protein product is CAWTVLAGYEQYF. The entire variable domain, with the rest obtained from reference TRBV30 and TRBJ2-7, is as follows: SQTIHQWPATLVQPVGSPLSLECTVEGTSNPNLYWYRQAAGRGLQLLFYSVGIGQISSEVPQNLSASRPQDRQFILSSKKLLLSDSGFYLCAWTVLAGYEQYFGPGTRLTVT.

V is TRBV6-5 and J is TRBJ1-5, with D unclear. Germline-derived CDR1 and CDR2 are MNHEY and SVGAGI. The V end was cut by 4 bases, the J end by 10 bases, with 11 bases between. The CDR3 sequence is 12 residues long. The CDR3 DNA is TGTGCCAGCAGTTCCAGCGGAGGACCCCAGCATTTT. Its translation: CASSSSGGPQHF.

The chain couples TRBV9 to TRBJ1-1; 9 bases align to TRBD1. This CDR3 contains 16 residues. Germline loops: CDR1 SGDLS, CDR2 YYNGEE. The J segment lost 5 bases and the V segment lost 3 bases, leaving 11 bases of the junction unmatched. The CDR3 here is CASSETRTGGRTEAFF. The CDR3 DNA sequence: TGTGCCAGCAGCGAGACTCGCACAGGGGGCAGGACTGAAGCTTTCTTT.

This clone was detected once. At one end, the junction sequence differs from germline, possibly due to a read error. The chain links TRBV7-8 to TRBJ2-7; either TRBD1 or TRBD2 may supply D (6 bases each). Germline V gives CDR1 SGHVS, CDR2 FQNEAQ. The CDR3 sequence is 12 residues long. The CDR3: CASSLTPLGGHF. As DNA, the CDR3 is TGTGCCAGCAGCTTAACCCCTCTTGGGGGGCACTTC.

The rearrangement links TRBV11-3 to TRBJ1-2, with unresolved D. This CDR3 spans 18 amino acids. Germline V lookup: CDR1 SGHNT, CDR2 YENEEA. V gave up 0 bases and J gave up 1 base, with 18 bases separating them. CDR3 residues: CASSLDPRPRANNYGYTF. The CDR3 DNA is TGTGCCAGCAGCTTAGATCCCAGGCCCCGCGCAAATAACTATGGCTACACCTTC.

The chain employs TRBV2 and TRBJ1-1; no clear D. The CDR3 totals 13 residues. Germline V gene data show CDR1 as SNHLY and CDR2 as FYNNEI. Trimming stripped 7 bases from V and 3 bases from J, with 12 bases between. CDR3 in amino acids: CASTRIGYTEAFF. The CDR3 nucleotides read TGTGCCAGCACCCGAATCGGGTACACTGAAGCTTTCTTT.

The chain carries TRBV18 and TRBJ2-3; no clear D gene. The CDR3 is made up of 14 amino acids. V was shortened by 0 bases and J by 2 bases, with 6 bases between the two germline ends. CDR1 is KGHSH and CDR2 is LQKENI in the germline V gene. In DNA form, the CDR3 reads TGTGCCAGCTCACCACCAGGGAACACAGATACGCAGTATTTT. Protein sequence: CASSPPGNTDTQYF.

V usage is TRBV5-5 and J usage is TRBJ2-1; D call uncertain. This CDR3 is 13 amino acids long. The V end was cut by 1 base, the J end by 10 bases, with 12 bases between. The germline CDR1 and CDR2 sequences are SGHKS and YYEKEE (reference sequence). The CDR3 region has the DNA TGTGCCAGCAGCTTGACCCCCCGTGGGGAGCAGTTCTTC. Translated: CASSLTPRGEQFF.

This clone was detected a few times. J is TRBJ1-1 and V is TRBV11-2; D is uncertain. The CDR3 totals 12 residues. Germline V CDR1 and CDR2: SGHAT, FQNNGV. V lost 8 bases and J 2 bases, leaving 9 bases between the germline ends. The CDR3 DNA reads as TGTGCCAGCGGCGCAATAAACACTGAAGCTTTCTTT. Translation gives CASGAINTEAFF.

This chain joins TRBV7-9 and TRBJ2-1; D remains ambiguous. CDR3 length: 13 amino acids. CDR1 is SEHNR and CDR2 is FQNEAQ in the germline V gene (reference sequence). Trimming shortened V by 8 bases and J by 3 bases, and 11 bases separated the two germline ends. DNA for the CDR3: TGTGCCAGCGAGGATCTCGGCTACAATGAGCAGTTCTTC. Residues: CASEDLGYNEQFF.

The chain has TRBV6-5 and TRBJ2-7; D possibly matches TRBD1 or TRBD2 (5 bases each). The V and J ends lost 4 bases and 2 bases respectively, with 18 bases between them. CDR3 length equals 16 residues. Germline loops: CDR1 MNHEY, CDR2 SVGAGI. Here the CDR3 reads CASSSPGPSGPYEQYF. In nucleotides, the CDR3 is TGTGCCAGCAGTTCTCCGGGGCCTTCGGGCCCCTACGAGCAGTACTTC.

Note on this clone: A read error may produce the germline difference seen at one junction end. The chain is built from TRBV27 and TRBJ2-1; D perhaps matches TRBD2 (5 bases). The CDR3 loop spans 14 amino acids. From germline, CDR1 is MNHEY and CDR2 SMNVEV (reference sequence). The DNA for the CDR3 is TGTGCCAGCAGTCGAGGGCCCTCCGACAATGAGCAGTTCTTC. This encodes CASSRGPSDNEQFF.

Comments on this clone: An end of the junction differs from the germline gene, which may be a read error. The chain recombines TRBV6-1 with TRBJ2-5, with 10 bases matching TRBD2. The germline V gene encodes CDR1 MNHNS and CDR2 SASEGT. The CDR3 runs to 16 residues. The CDR3 region is CASSEASGGIQETQYF. The CDR3, as DNA: TGTGCCAGCAGCGAAGCTAGCGGGGGTATCCAAGAGACCCAGTACTTC.

This clone qualifies as medium-sized. V gene TRBV5-6 combines with J gene TRBJ2-5; D unresolved. Germline V lookup: CDR1 SGHDT, CDR2 YYEEEE. Trimming removed 0 bases from V and 1 base from J, with 4 bases in between. The CDR3 loop spans 13 amino acids. CDR3 residues: CASSLGGQETQYF. Written as DNA, the CDR3 is TGTGCCAGCAGCTTGGGTGGCCAAGAGACCCAGTACTTC.

The genes are TRBV6-4 and TRBJ2-1, with a tentative D call TRBD2 (6 bases). Per germline, CDR1 MRHNA and CDR2 SNTAGT. The CDR3 loop spans 15 amino acids. Trimming cost V 6 bases and J 1 base, with 13 bases left between them. CDR3: CASRTTSNSYNEQFF. The CDR3 DNA is TGTGCCAGCAGGACGACTAGTAATTCCTACAATGAGCAGTTCTTC.

This clone was picked up one time. V usage is TRBV30 and J usage is TRBJ2-1; D possibly matches TRBD1 or TRBD2 (5 bases each). CDR3 length equals 10 residues. The V and J ends lost 5 bases and 10 bases respectively, with 9 bases between them. The germline V gene encodes CDR1 GTSNPN and CDR2 SVGIG (reference sequence). The CDR3 DNA reads TGTGCCTGGGGGTGGGGGGAGCAGTTCTTC. Translated: CAWGWGEQFF.

This clone is medium-sized by share. The chain combines TRBV11-2 with TRBJ2-7, with TRBD2 identical over 13 bases. CDR3 length: 18 residues. Trimming removed 5 bases from V and 3 bases from J; junction bases left unmatched: 13. Germline CDR1 SGHAT, CDR2 FQNNGV. In DNA form, the CDR3 reads TGTGCCAGCAGCCTTAACTACGGGACTAGCGGGGCGTTCTACGAGCAGTACTTC. This encodes CASSLNYGTSGAFYEQYF.

The gene calls are TRBV4-1 and TRBJ2-1; possible D gene TRBD2, 6 bases. The CDR3 is 16 amino acids. Germline V CDR1 and CDR2: MGHRA, YSYEKL. Trimming pared 1 base from V and 7 bases from J, leaving 17 bases between. CDR3 sequence reads: CASSQAPAGPINEQFF. The CDR3 DNA reads TGCGCCAGCAGCCAAGCCCCAGCGGGCCCAATAAATGAGCAGTTCTTC.

The V gene is TRBV19, the J gene TRBJ1-2; 7 nucleotides agree with TRBD1. Germline V gives CDR1 LNHDA, CDR2 SQIVND (reference sequence). The trim removed 5 bases at V and 7 bases at J, leaving 4 bases unmatched. The CDR3 totals 12 residues. The CDR3, as DNA: TGTGCCAGTAGTTCAGGGACAGTTGGCTACACCTTC. Its translation: CASSSGTVGYTF.

This clone came up a few times. V usage is TRBV6-5 and J usage is TRBJ2-5, with 8 bases aligning to TRBD1. V lost 0 bases to trimming and J lost 3 bases; unmatched junction nucleotides: 3. The CDR3 has 15 residues. CDR1 and CDR2 (germline): MNHEY, SVGAGI. CDR3 in amino acids: CASSYSATGEETQYF. The CDR3 DNA sequence: TGTGCCAGCAGTTACTCCGCGACAGGGGAAGAGACCCAGTACTTC.

J is TRBJ1-6 and V is TRBV27, with D uncertain. The CDR3 length is 13 residues. V lost 8 bases and J 6 bases, leaving 11 bases between the germline ends. CDR1 and CDR2 (germline): MNHEY, SMNVEV (reference sequence). The CDR3: CASHGPINSPLHF. The CDR3 nucleotides read TGTGCCAGCCATGGACCGATTAATTCACCCCTCCACTTT.

For this clone: The sample contains more than one DNA sequence encoding this CDR3. The V and J genes are TRBV13 and TRBJ1-6; D unclear. With 5 bases removed from V and 10 bases from J, the gap between germline ends came to 12 bases. This CDR3 contains 13 residues. CDR1 and CDR2 (germline): PRHDT, FYEKMQ (reference sequence). The CDR3 region is CASSLGSESPLHF. The CDR3 DNA sequence: TGTGCCAGCAGCCTGGGCTCGGAGTCACCCCTCCACTTT.

CDR3 nucleotide sequence: TGTGCCTGGAGTGAGACCTACGAGCAGTACTTC. It codes for CAWSETYEQYF. The rearrangement links TRBV30 to TRBJ2-7; D is unresolved. CDR3 length equals 11 residues. Per germline, CDR1 GTSNPN and CDR2 SVGIG (reference sequence). Trimming pared 1 base from V and 2 bases from J, leaving 3 bases between.